This T cell receptor (beta chain) was profiled in a study of T cell responses to AZD1222 COVID-19 vaccine. The germline CDR1 and CDR2 sequences are LNHNV and YYDKDF (reference sequence). J was trimmed by 6 bases and V by 5 bases; bases with no gene match: 4. This CDR3 has 14 amino acids. Overall study results and limits: After the peak T cell response, and only then, were repertoires sampled. Spike-specific TCR breadth and depth went up after people got two AZD1222 doses. Among the donors, most were white British and more were female, and clonal diversity was possibly underestimated.

Clones were read by immunoSEQ multiplex PCR, and TCRdb kept only the in-frame ones, dropping some. The table lists 55,000 to 70,000 clones, about three quarters of them singletons. This clone was recorded only once. The antigen is unknown. The sample consisted of peripheral blood, taken on day 0 of AZD1222 vaccination. The gene calls are TRBV15 and TRBJ1-6; 7 nucleotides line up with TRBD1. The source is an adult in good health. Here the CDR3 reads CATSGGQVNSPLHF. The DNA of the CDR3 is TGTGCCACCAGCGGTGGACAGGTTAATTCACCCCTCCACTTT.